Presented here are 21 T cell receptor beta chains from one specimen sequenced in a study of shared clonotypes between healthy human individuals. Sequencing was performed with immunoSEQ multiplex PCR; in TCRdb, only in-frame clones are kept and a portion is missing. Among about half a million clones, approximately 82% were seen once, and the ten largest hold more than 10%. What was sequenced was PBMCs. The receptors originated from a woman aged 35 to 49 in good health. Some clones in this sample may be carry-over from other donors' samples.

Notes on this clone: Different DNA sequences within this sample yield the same CDR3. This rearrangement joins TRBV19 to TRBJ2-6; D unclear. The germline V and J ends were trimmed by 9 bases and 0 bases, with 6 bases remaining between them. The CDR3 is made up of 13 amino acids. Germline values: CDR1 LNHDA, CDR2 SQIVND (reference sequence). The CDR3: CASRSSGANVLTF. CDR3 DNA: TGTGCCAGCCGGAGCTCTGGGGCCAACGTCCTGACTTTC.

The J gene is TRBJ1-5, the V gene TRBV18, with 10 positions matching TRBD1. The CDR3 runs to 18 residues. The J segment lost 6 bases and the V segment lost 6 bases, leaving 17 bases of the junction unmatched. Germline CDR1 KGHSH, CDR2 LQKENI. The CDR3 here is CASSQAGTGAWNGQPQHF. The CDR3 DNA reads as TGTGCCAGCTCCCAGGCCGGGACAGGGGCCTGGAACGGTCAGCCCCAGCATTTT.

V is TRBV11-1 and J is TRBJ2-2; the D gene is possibly TRBD2 (5 bases). The germline CDR1 and CDR2 sequences are SGHAT and FQDESV (reference sequence). There are 18 residues in the CDR3. Trimming stripped 4 bases from V and 0 bases from J, with 18 bases between. DNA of the CDR3: TGTGCCAGCAGCTCTCAAAATTGGGGAGCCGCGAACACCGGGGAGCTGTTTTTT. It encodes CASSSQNWGAANTGELFF.

V and J are TRBV5-1 and TRBJ1-5; unclear D gene. V dropped 4 bases and J dropped 6 bases, with 14 bases sitting between them. The CDR3 runs to 14 residues. Germline CDR1 reads SGHRS; CDR2 reads YFSETQ. CDR3 sequence (DNA): TGCGCCAGCAGCCTTGAGACCGGCGGTCAGCCCCAGCATTTT. It is translated as CASSLETGGQPQHF.

With respect to this clone: A far more abundant clone sits one base away, making this likely a read error. The chain employs TRBV30 and TRBJ2-5; D not certain. The J call is uncertain, as TRBJ2-7 better fits the DNA end. Per the germline V gene, CDR1 is GTSNPN and CDR2 is SVGIG (reference sequence). The CDR3 contains 13 residues. CDR3 protein: CAWSGSFESEQYF. DNA for the CDR3: TGTGCCTGGAGTGGGTCCTTCGAAAGCGAGCAGTACTTC.

This clone appeared once. The chain has TRBV29-1 and TRBJ2-7; D is possibly TRBD1 or TRBD2 (5 bases each). CDR1 and CDR2 from the germline V gene are SQVTM and ANQGSEA. The CDR3 runs 13 residues. Trimming removed 3 bases from V and 2 bases from J, with 11 bases in between. The CDR3 loop is CSVDIGDAYEQYF. CDR3 nucleotides: TGCAGCGTTGACATCGGGGACGCCTACGAGCAGTACTTC.

J is TRBJ2-7 and V is TRBV2, with unresolved D. Trimming cost V 5 bases and J 0 bases, with 5 bases left between them. This CDR3 is built from 12 residues. CDR1 is SNHLY, CDR2 FYNNEI, per germline. CDR3 residues: CASSYSSYEQYF. Written as DNA, the CDR3 is TGTGCCAGCAGTTACAGCTCCTACGAGCAGTACTTC.

The J gene is TRBJ2-3, the V gene TRBV4-2; 13 bases match TRBD2. Germline V CDR1 and CDR2: LGHNA, YNFKEQ. This CDR3 spans 20 amino acids. V shed 4 bases and J 5 bases; nucleotides not matched to a gene: 18. The chain's CDR3 is CASSPTYYRTSGRQGDTQYF. CDR3 sequence (DNA): TGTGCCAGCAGCCCCACGTACTACCGGACTAGCGGGAGACAGGGAGATACGCAGTATTTT.

The chain uses TRBV4-3 and TRBJ1-2; TRBD1 might be the D (5 bases). CDR3 length equals 14 residues. Germline CDR1 reads LGHNA; CDR2 reads YSLEER. The ends were cut back, 3 bases at V and 3 bases at J, with 11 bases in the middle. The CDR3 sequence is CASSHRDSDYGYTF. CDR3 nucleotides: TGCGCCAGCAGCCACAGAGACAGTGACTATGGCTACACCTTC.

The chain couples TRBV7-9 to TRBJ2-1; 11 nucleotides agree with TRBD1. V gave up 5 bases and J gave up 7 bases; unmatched junction bases: 10. The germline gives CDR1 SEHNR, CDR2 FQNEAQ (reference sequence). The CDR3 loop spans 16 amino acids. CDR3 sequence (DNA): TGTGCCAGCAGCGTAGACCCGGGACAGGGGGGTAATGAGCAGTTCTTC. Translated: CASSVDPGQGGNEQFF.

The chain is built from TRBV9 and TRBJ2-3; no firm D call. The CDR3 totals 15 residues. CDR1 is SGDLS and CDR2 is YYNGEE in the germline V gene. Deletions cut 0 bases from V and 4 bases from J, with 12 bases between. The CDR3 reads CASSVGAFLSDTQYF. CDR3 bases: TGTGCCAGCAGCGTAGGCGCGTTTTTATCAGATACGCAGTATTTT.

This clone was recorded a few times. The chain uses TRBV28 and TRBJ2-7; 8 bases line up with TRBD1. With 4 bases clipped from V and 3 bases from J, the junction kept 8 bases outside the gene matches. Looked up from germline, CDR1 is MDHEN and CDR2 is SYDVKM. The CDR3 loop spans 15 amino acids. As DNA, the CDR3 is TGTGCCAGCAGTTCGACAGGGGAAGGGATCTACGAGCAGTACTTC. Translating it yields CASSSTGEGIYEQYF.

This rearrangement joins TRBV19 to TRBJ2-3, with 7 nucleotides matching TRBD1. The J segment lost 1 base and the V segment lost 5 bases, leaving 3 bases of the junction unmatched. The CDR3 contains 14 residues. The germline V gene encodes CDR1 LNHDA and CDR2 SQIVND (reference sequence). The CDR3 protein is CASSEGGRTDTQYF. DNA for the CDR3: TGTGCCAGTAGTGAAGGGGGCCGCACAGATACGCAGTATTTT.

This chain joins TRBV23-1 and TRBJ1-4; 9 bases fit TRBD1. TRBV23-1 counts as an open reading frame of uncertain function. V lost 6 bases, J lost 5 bases, and 4 bases stayed unmatched. The CDR3 sequence is 14 residues long. CDR3 in DNA: TGCGCCAGCAGGGACGGACAGGGGAATGAAAAACTGTTTTTT. It encodes CASRDGQGNEKLFF.

As concerns this clone: One end of the junction is discordant with germline, which a read error may explain. The J gene is TRBJ2-7, the V gene TRBV29-1; TRBD1 is a possible D gene (6 bases). This CDR3 is 13 amino acids long. Germline loops: CDR1 SQVTM, CDR2 ANQGSEA. CDR3 protein: CGVDLQATGEQYF. CDR3 nucleotides: TGCGGCGTTGATTTGCAAGCAACAGGGGAGCAGTACTTC.

About this clone itself: The sample has other DNA sequences that encode this CDR3 too. This chain joins TRBV5-4 and TRBJ2-6; D remains ambiguous. Germline V gene sequence: CDR1 SGHNT, CDR2 YYREEE (reference sequence). The V gene lost 1 base and the J gene lost 0 bases, with 5 bases spanning the gap. CDR3 size: 15 residues. The CDR3 here is CASSLRSSGANVLTF. CDR3 nucleotide sequence: TGTGCCAGCAGCTTGCGCAGCTCTGGGGCCAACGTCCTGACTTTC.

The rearrangement uses TRBV11-3 and TRBJ1-4; D might be TRBD1 (5 bases). There are 19 residues in the CDR3. CDR1 is SGHNT and CDR2 is YENEEA in the germline V gene. Trimming pared 1 base from V and 7 bases from J, leaving 25 bases between. This CDR3 is CASSLVMVPGRLLREKLFF. CDR3 DNA sequence: TGTGCCAGCAGCTTAGTTATGGTCCCAGGGAGGTTGTTGCGTGAAAAACTGTTTTTT.

The J gene is TRBJ1-1, the V gene TRBV7-9, with D possibly TRBD1 on 5 matching bases. The ends were cut back, 1 base at V and 5 bases at J, with 14 bases in the middle. The CDR3 contains 15 residues. CDR1 is SEHNR and CDR2 is FQNEAQ in the germline V gene (reference sequence). CDR3 region: CASSLVGWRGTEAFF. Written as DNA, the CDR3 is TGTGCCAGCAGCTTAGTTGGGTGGCGGGGGACTGAAGCTTTCTTT.

In its sample, this clone was seen once. In the same sample, other DNA sequences code for this CDR3. This chain connects TRBV30 to TRBJ2-5, with D perhaps matching TRBD2 (6 bases). Germline V CDR1 and CDR2: GTSNPN, SVGIG (reference sequence). CDR3 size: 14 residues. The V end lost 0 bases, the J end lost 1 base, and 9 bases lay between the germline ends. As DNA, the CDR3 is TGTGCCTGGAGTGTACATAGCGGCCAAGAGACCCAGTACTTC. Its protein product is CAWSVHSGQETQYF. The full variable domain, in which reference TRBV30 and TRBJ2-5 provide the parts outside the CDR3, is SQTIHQWPATLVQPVGSPLSLECTVEGTSNPNLYWYRQAAGRGLQLLFYSVGIGQISSEVPQNLSASRPQDRQFILSSKKLLLSDSGFYLCAWSVHSGQETQYFGPGTRLLVL.

Regarding this clone: Sequence at one end of the junction differs from germline and may be a read error. The chain employs TRBV7-7 and TRBJ2-3; the D gene is possibly TRBD2 (7 bases). The CDR3 length is 15 residues. CDR1 SSHAT and CDR2 FNYEAQ come from the germline V gene (reference sequence). The CDR3 DNA reads as TGTGCTAGCAGCTTAGGGGGTAGCGGGCCAGATACGCAGTATTTT. It translates to CASSLGGSGPDTQYF.

The table lists this clone with a count of one. The chain is built from TRBV4-1 and TRBJ2-3, with D possibly being TRBD2 (6 bases). V dropped 7 bases and J dropped 4 bases, with 12 bases sitting between them. The CDR3 contains 13 residues. Germline V gene lookup returns CDR1 MGHRA and CDR2 YSYEKL. DNA for the CDR3: TGCGCCAGCAAGGGACTCAAGTCAGATACGCAGTATTTT. This encodes CASKGLKSDTQYF.